These 17 T cell receptor beta chains came from one sample sequenced in a study of blood T cell repertoires in COVID-19. Sequenced by immunoSEQ multiplex PCR; TCRdb stores in-frame clones only, minus some. The profile shows some 320,000 clones, 65% to 90% of them singletons. Sequences were obtained from peripheral blood. Source of these receptors: a human donor in a cohort sampled during active COVID-19.

This clone has only one observation. The rearrangement uses TRBV7-9 and TRBJ2-6; TRBD2 is a possible D gene (5 bases). Trimming took off 5 bases at V and 0 bases at J, with 14 bases between the two ends. Germline V CDR1 and CDR2: SEHNR, FQNEAQ (reference sequence). This CDR3 has 17 residues. As DNA, the CDR3 is TGTGCCAGCAGCATATCACGTGGGAGCTCTGGGGCCAACGTCCTGACTTTC. Its protein product is CASSISRGSSGANVLTF. Full variable domain (remainder filled in from reference TRBV7-9 and TRBJ2-6): DTGVSQNPRHKITKRGQNVTFRCDPISEHNRLYWYRQTLGQGPEFLTYFQNEAQLEKSRLLSDRFSAERPKGSFSTLEIQRTEQGDSAMYLCASSISRGSSGANVLTFGAGSRLTVL.

This clone turned up a few times. V and J are TRBV6-2 or TRBV6-3 and TRBJ2-7, with TRBD1 matching 7 bases. V lost 5 bases to trimming and J lost 6 bases; unmatched junction nucleotides: 10. The germline V gene has CDR1 MNHEY and CDR2 SVGEGT. The CDR3 extends over 14 amino acids. CDR3 region: CASSTGQKGSEQYF. In DNA form, the CDR3 reads TGTGCCAGCAGTACGGGACAGAAGGGTAGCGAGCAGTACTTC.

This chain connects TRBV11-2 to TRBJ1-2, with D unresolved. CDR1 and CDR2 (germline): SGHAT, FQNNGV. V dropped 4 bases and J dropped 5 bases, with 2 bases sitting between them. CDR3 size: 10 residues. This CDR3 is CASSSYGYTF. Here the CDR3 DNA reads TGTGCCAGCAGCTCGTATGGCTACACCTTC.

The rearrangement joins TRBV9 to TRBJ2-1; 7 positions agree with TRBD2. J was trimmed by 7 bases and V by 3 bases; bases with no gene match: 4. The germline V gene has CDR1 SGDLS and CDR2 YYNGEE. This CDR3 comprises 13 residues. CDR3 in amino acids: CASSDGTINEQFF. In nucleotides, the CDR3 is TGTGCCAGCAGCGACGGGACTATAAATGAGCAGTTCTTC.

J is TRBJ1-2 and V is TRBV12-3 or TRBV12-4; TRBD1 aligns across 9 bases. This CDR3 comprises 13 residues. V was clipped by 6 bases and J by 7 bases; unmatched bases: 6. The CDR3 DNA follows: TGTGCCAGCAGACGGGACAGGGACGGTGGCTACACCTTC. Translation gives CASRRDRDGGYTF.

The chain is built from TRBV27 and TRBJ2-1; unclear D gene. V was shortened by 5 bases and J by 4 bases, with 9 bases between the two germline ends. CDR1 is MNHEY and CDR2 is SMNVEV in the germline V gene (reference sequence). CDR3 length: 13 amino acids. CDR3 nucleotides: TGTGCCAGCAGTCCCCCTAGGTACAATGAGCAGTTCTTC. Translated: CASSPPRYNEQFF.

This clone was recorded a few times. The chain couples TRBV19 to TRBJ1-2; D uncertain. Trimming removed 2 bases at V and 4 bases at J, with 14 bases between. Germline V lookup: CDR1 LNHDA, CDR2 SQIVND (reference sequence). This CDR3 region has 15 residues. DNA of the CDR3: TGTGCCAGTAGTATACGTCCAGCGGTTATCTATGGCTACACCTTC. It specifies CASSIRPAVIYGYTF.

V is TRBV24-1 and J is TRBJ1-2; TRBD1 aligns across 12 bases. J gave up 6 bases and V 4 bases, and 5 bases lay outside the gene matches. This CDR3 has 15 amino acids. CDR1 and CDR2 (germline): KGHDR, SFDVKD. CDR3: CATSDRGQGADGYTF. CDR3 sequence (DNA): TGTGCCACCAGTGACCGGGGACAGGGGGCAGATGGCTACACCTTC.

V is TRBV2 and J is TRBJ2-7; 10 bases are shared with TRBD2. The CDR3 loop spans 17 amino acids. From germline, CDR1 is SNHLY and CDR2 FYNNEI. The V and J ends lost 3 bases and 1 base, in that order; junction bases with no gene match: 9. CDR3 sequence reads: CASSEWPSGGQSYEQYF. The CDR3 DNA reads as TGTGCCAGCAGTGAGTGGCCTAGCGGGGGCCAATCCTACGAGCAGTACTTC.

This clone was found a few times. This sequence joins TRBV5-1 and TRBJ1-6; 8 bases agree with TRBD1. CDR3 length: 16 amino acids. Looked up from germline, CDR1 is SGHRS and CDR2 is YFSETQ. V shed 4 bases, J shed 5 bases, and the junction held 8 bases outside the gene matches. CDR3 coding DNA: TGCGCCAGCAGCCCCCGGACAGGGTTCGATAATTCACCCCTCCACTTT. As protein: CASSPRTGFDNSPLHF.

The genes are TRBV10-3 and TRBJ1-1; unclear D gene. The CDR3 runs 13 residues. Trimming took off 2 bases at V and 5 bases at J, with 9 bases between the two ends. Germline CDR1 is ENHRY and CDR2 is SYGVKD. CDR3 nucleotides: TGTGCCATCAGTGAGACGACGGGGACTGAAGCTTTCTTT. Protein sequence: CAISETTGTEAFF.

V is TRBV7-9 and J is TRBJ1-2; D gene ambiguous. Germline-derived CDR1 and CDR2 are SEHNR and FQNEAQ (reference sequence). The CDR3 runs 15 residues. Between the trimmed V and J ends, which lost 1 base and 5 bases, there was a span of 14 bases. The chain's CDR3 is CASSLVGDVGYGYTF. As DNA, the CDR3 is TGTGCCAGCAGCTTAGTCGGGGATGTAGGGTATGGCTACACCTTC. The entire variable domain, with the rest obtained from reference TRBV7-9 and TRBJ1-2, is as follows: DTGVSQNPRHKITKRGQNVTFRCDPISEHNRLYWYRQTLGQGPEFLTYFQNEAQLEKSRLLSDRFSAERPKGSFSTLEIQRTEQGDSAMYLCASSLVGDVGYGYTFGSGTRLTVV.

This chain uses TRBV7-2 with TRBJ2-1; 11 bases are shared with TRBD2. Per the germline V gene, CDR1 is SGHTA and CDR2 is FQGNSA. The CDR3 is 13 amino acids. The junction had 5 bases not matched to a gene; V was cut back by 9 bases and J by 7 bases. The CDR3 loop reads CARKPSGGNEQFF. The CDR3 DNA is TGTGCCAGGAAGCCTAGCGGGGGGAATGAGCAGTTCTTC. Complete variable domain (other parts from reference TRBV7-2 and TRBJ2-1): GAGVSQSPSNKVTEKGKDVELRCDPISGHTALYWYRQSLGQGLEFLIYFQGNSAPDKSGLPSDRFSAERTGGSVSTLTIQRTQQEDSAVYLCARKPSGGNEQFFGPGTRLTVL.

This chain joins TRBV18 and TRBJ1-5; D remains unclear. Trimming removed 2 bases at V and 0 bases at J, with 8 bases between. The CDR3 has 15 amino acids. Germline V lookup: CDR1 KGHSH, CDR2 LQKENI. DNA of the CDR3: TGTGCCAGCTCACCAAAGACAAATAGCAATCAGCCCCAGCATTTT. This sequence encodes CASSPKTNSNQPQHF.

This chain links TRBV5-4 with TRBJ1-6, with D possibly TRBD1 on 5 matching bases. Trimming cost V 4 bases and J 6 bases, with 14 bases left between them. The CDR3 totals 15 residues. The germline V gene has CDR1 SGHNT and CDR2 YYREEE (reference sequence). CDR3 in DNA: TGTGCCAGCAGCCTGCAGGGAAATTTTAATTCACCCCTCCACTTT. Residues: CASSLQGNFNSPLHF.

The J gene is TRBJ2-2, the V gene TRBV6-2 or TRBV6-3, with D possibly TRBD2 on 6 matching bases. Trimming took 5 bases from V and 7 from J, leaving 11 bases between them. The CDR3 runs to 13 residues. CDR1 MNHEY and CDR2 SVGEGT come from the germline V gene. The CDR3 coding sequence is TGTGCCAGCAGTCGACTAGTGAGCGGGGAGCTGTTTTTT. This codes for CASSRLVSGELFF.

The chain employs TRBV3-1 (or the pseudogene TRBV3-2) and TRBJ1-5; D not certain. Germline V CDR1 and CDR2: LGHDT, YNNKEL (reference sequence). There are 13 residues in the CDR3. The V end lost 3 bases, the J end lost 5 bases, and 8 bases lay between the germline ends. The CDR3 loop is CASSQGLYQPQHF. CDR3 bases: TGTGCCAGCAGCCAGGGCCTTTATCAGCCCCAGCATTTT.